The following is a TCR beta chain sequence with its context. What it binds is unknown. The junction shows a germline mismatch at one end, possibly a read error. These data are taken from a study of cytomegalovirus exposure and HLA in healthy donors. Points from the study as a whole: According to an earlier analysis, most TCR beta V segments yielded productive rearrangements about 87% or about 30% of the time. In a later analysis, TCR beta V- and J-gene trimming was associated with a missense DCLRE1C variant.

13 Jbeta primers and 60 Vbeta primers were used for the PCR. TCRdb keeps only in-frame clones here, not all; method: immunoSEQ multiplex PCR. This table has 150,000 to 200,000 clones, around 79% appearing once. The CDR3 sequence is 15 residues long. From germline, CDR1 is SSHAT and CDR2 FNYEAQ (reference sequence). This chain joins TRBV7-7 and TRBJ2-1; a weak D match, TRBD1 (5 bases). The specimen sequenced was PBMCs. This TCR was sampled from a male donor in good health and CMV-seropositive. CDR3 sequence: CASSLGLGRGYEQFF. The DNA of the CDR3 is TGTGCTAGCAGCTTAGGATTGGGGCGTGGGTATGAGCAGTTCTTC.